Sequencing of this T cell receptor (beta chain) was carried out in a study of PD-L1 blockade in urothelial cancer (TCRdb year 2017). For the wider study: Therapy was started in the mid-2010s for all patients, and atezolizumab 1,200 mg was administered intravenously every 3 weeks. About 90% of the roughly 30 patients were males with bladder-origin urothelial cancer, and about 60% of the roughly 30 reported a prior smoking history. Progression-free survival longer than 6 months counted as durable clinical benefit, and TCR features were additionally tested against both progression-free and overall survival. Patients had an ECOG performance status of 0 or 1 and had received between 0 and 3 prior chemotherapy regimens. Whole exome sequencing and RNA sequencing of pretreatment tumors were performed alongside TCR sequencing in the same patients. Durable clinical benefit was achieved by nine patients and was not achieved by 20 patients. The study was an exploratory multi-omic analysis of somatic, immune and clinical correlates of response to PD-L1 blockade with atezolizumab in urothelial cancer. Blood samples gave a median of approximately 150,000 T cells and approximately 80,000 unique TCRs, with a median clonality of approximately 0.08. Blood samples were analyzed 3 weeks after the start of treatment (second dose) and 6 weeks after the start of treatment. Pretreatment tumor samples, along with matched peripheral blood serially collected before and after atezolizumab treatment, were subjected to TCR sequencing. Pretreatment blood TCR-seq was available for about 30 patients, at least one posttreatment blood collection was obtained for 24 patients, and tumor TCR-seq was available for 24 patients.

Its CDR3 holds 15 amino acids, cysteine through phenylalanine. The entry retains the CDR3 DNA only, 45 bases that are in frame from base 1. Between the V and J ends, shortened by 1 base and 9 bases respectively, the junction contains 16 bases. Looking up the germline V gene yields CDR1 SGHTA and CDR2 FQGNSA. The full study reports these points: Because of the small sample size (n ≈ 27) and the many exploratory analyses performed, the results are intended to be regarded as hypothesis-generating. Patients with durable benefit showed greater expansion of tumor-associated TCR clones in peripheral blood 3 weeks after starting treatment (n ≈ 21, p = 0.022). Improved progression-free and overall survival was found to be associated with pretreatment peripheral blood TCR clonality below the median.

What the time point label conveys for this sample: pretreatment peripheral blood. A total of 29 patients with locally advanced or metastatic urothelial carcinoma, treated at Memorial Sloan Kettering on a trial protocol, made up the cohort. Peripheral blood mononuclear cells were collected pretreatment and during treatment, with between 1 and 8 total time points obtained per patient. The Qiagen DNeasy Blood extraction kit was used to purify genomic DNA from total PBMCs and tumor samples. PBMCs were collected pretreatment and during treatment and were isolated and stored as previously described. Each PCR received spiked-in synthetic TCR analog templates so that absolute template abundance could be estimated from read counts. Using the immunoSEQ assay, TCRbeta CDR3 regions were amplified from genomic DNA with bias-controlled V and J gene primers. Rearranged TCRbeta segments were sequenced at approximately 20X coverage. The paper's processing steps were these. Sequencing errors were corrected by clustering, and CDR3s were annotated against IMGT so that V, D and J genes could be assigned. Downstream analyses used only productive TCRbeta rearrangements and left out out-of-frame or stop-codon sequences. To compute clonality, Shannon entropy was normalized by the log of the number of unique productive sequences and then subtracted from one. Clones differing between time points or between blood and tumor were identified by Fisher's exact test with Benjamini-Hochberg correction at adjusted p below 0.01. In TCRdb, the immuneACCESS table is reduced to in-frame sequences with V and J assigned. These tables do not hold every clone; where another copy was compared, an unresolved V gene accounts for under half, and the others remain unexplained. The V and J calls and clone size come from that table; D and trimming were worked out from the DNA. The table for this sample lists around 68,000 clones; roughly four fifths of them were counted only once. The ten largest account for 1.6% of the sample.

This clone has a single count. The antigen it binds to is not known. Qualities for individual bases were not recorded, and no much larger clone is one base off. The clonotype comes from a man in his 70s with urothelial cancer. This chain is built from TRBV7-2 and TRBJ2-1; confidence is insufficient to name the D gene. Sequences were derived from PBMCs, sampled around atezolizumab (anti-PD-L1) treatment. The CDR3 in this case is CASSLGGAAAGEQFF. Here is the DNA: TGTGCCAGCAGCTTAGGTGGTGCGGCCGCCGGTGAGCAGTTCTTC.